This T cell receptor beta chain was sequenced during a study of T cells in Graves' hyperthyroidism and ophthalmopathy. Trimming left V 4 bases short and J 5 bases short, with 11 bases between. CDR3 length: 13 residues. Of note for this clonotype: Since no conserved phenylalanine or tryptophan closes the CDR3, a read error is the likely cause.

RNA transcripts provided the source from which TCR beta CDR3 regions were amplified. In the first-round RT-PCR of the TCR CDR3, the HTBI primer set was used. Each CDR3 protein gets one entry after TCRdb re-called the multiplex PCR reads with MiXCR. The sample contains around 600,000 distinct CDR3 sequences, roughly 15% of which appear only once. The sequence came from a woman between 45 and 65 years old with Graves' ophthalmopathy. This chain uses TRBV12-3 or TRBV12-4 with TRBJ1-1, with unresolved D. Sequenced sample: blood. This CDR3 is CASSYAGGTEAFI. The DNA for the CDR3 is TGTGCCAGCAGTTACGCCGGTGGAACTGAAGCTTTCATT.